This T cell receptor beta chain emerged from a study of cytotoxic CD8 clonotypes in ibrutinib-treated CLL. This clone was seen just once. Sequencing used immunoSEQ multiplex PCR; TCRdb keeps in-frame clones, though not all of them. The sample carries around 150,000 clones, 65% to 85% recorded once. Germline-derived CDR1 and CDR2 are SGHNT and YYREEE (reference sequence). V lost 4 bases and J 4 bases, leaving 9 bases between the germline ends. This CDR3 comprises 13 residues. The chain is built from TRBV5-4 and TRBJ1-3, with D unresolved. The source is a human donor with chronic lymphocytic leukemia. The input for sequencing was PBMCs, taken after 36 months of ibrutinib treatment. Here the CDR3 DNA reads TGTGCCAGCAGCCTAGGACGGGGAAACACCATATATTTT. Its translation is CASSLGRGNTIYF.